A single sample is the source of the 17 T cell receptor beta chains below, sequenced in a study of OX40 agonist ivuxolimab in advanced cancers. The method was immunoSEQ multiplex PCR; TCRdb's version includes in-frame clones alone and lacks a portion of them. The sample holds fewer than 85,000 clones, roughly 78% seen once. Here the sequenced sample was CD4+ or CD8+ T cells sorted from blood, taken in a trial of the OX40 agonist ivuxolimab. The receptors stem from an adult with an advanced solid tumor such as melanoma, head and neck, liver or kidney cancer.

The gene calls are TRBV11-2 and TRBJ2-7; D gene unclear. Germline values: CDR1 SGHAT, CDR2 FQNNGV. V lost 0 bases and J lost 4, with 7 bases in between. The CDR3 covers 13 residues. The CDR3 is CASSLDLGYEQYF. The CDR3 DNA reads as TGTGCCAGCAGCTTAGATCTCGGTTACGAGCAGTACTTC.

This clone has more than one count but fewer than ten. This chain connects TRBV19 to TRBJ1-4; D might be TRBD1 (5 bases). The germline V and J ends were trimmed by 6 bases and 2 bases, with 10 bases remaining between them. The germline V gene encodes CDR1 LNHDA and CDR2 SQIVND (reference sequence). This CDR3 has 14 residues. The CDR3 nucleotides read TGTGCCAGTAGCCCACCAGGGACTAATGAAAAACTGTTTTTT. It specifies CASSPPGTNEKLFF.

This chain links TRBV28 with TRBJ2-1; D tentatively fits TRBD1 or TRBD2 (5 bases each). With 3 bases removed from V and 9 bases from J, the gap between germline ends came to 12 bases. CDR1 and CDR2 from the germline V gene are MDHEN and SYDVKM. This CDR3 has 13 amino acids. CDR3 in amino acids: CASSFPPGPEQFF. CDR3 bases: TGTGCCAGCAGTTTCCCCCCGGGACCTGAGCAGTTCTTC.

The V call is TRBV10-3, the J call TRBJ2-1, with 8 nucleotides matching TRBD1. CDR1 is ENHRY and CDR2 is SYGVKD in the germline V gene. The CDR3 extends over 15 amino acids. The trim removed 2 bases at V and 6 bases at J, leaving 6 bases unmatched. This chain's CDR3 is CAISEPGQVRNEQFF. The DNA of the CDR3 is TGTGCCATCAGTGAGCCGGGACAGGTGCGCAATGAGCAGTTCTTC.

The chain joins TRBV19 to TRBJ2-7; a weak D match, TRBD2 (5 bases). Between the trimmed V and J ends, which lost 5 bases and 7 bases, there was a span of 18 bases. CDR3 size: 14 residues. In germline, CDR1 is LNHDA, CDR2 SQIVND (reference sequence). CDR3 nucleotide sequence: TGTGCCAGTAGTCCCTCCACGACCTCGGGGGAGCAGTACTTC. This translates into CASSPSTTSGEQYF.

V usage is TRBV2 and J usage is TRBJ2-3, with D uncertain. CDR3 size: 13 residues. The V gene lost 4 bases and the J gene lost 2 bases, with 7 bases spanning the gap. The germline CDR1 and CDR2 sequences are SNHLY and FYNNEI. The CDR3 DNA is TGTGCCAGCAGTGCCCGGCTCACAGATACGCAGTATTTT. This encodes CASSARLTDTQYF.

The genes are TRBV29-1 and TRBJ1-4, with a possible D match to TRBD1 (5 bases). The CDR3 has 15 residues. Trimming took off 7 bases at V and 5 bases at J, with 20 bases between the two ends. Germline CDR1 reads SQVTM; CDR2 reads ANQGSEA. CDR3 residues: CSASGTHLPNEKLFF. CDR3 sequence (DNA): TGCAGCGCTTCCGGGACCCACCTACCAAATGAAAAACTGTTTTTT.

As for this clone: Distinct nucleotide sequences in the sample also encode this CDR3. V and J are TRBV9 and TRBJ2-6, with unresolved D. Germline CDR1 reads SGDLS; CDR2 reads YYNGEE. This CDR3 contains 15 residues. V dropped 0 bases and J dropped 1 base, with 5 bases sitting between them. The CDR3, as DNA: TGTGCCAGCAGCGTAGTTGGATCTGGGGCCAACGTCCTGACTTTC. Amino acids: CASSVVGSGANVLTF.

The rearrangement uses TRBV5-6 and TRBJ1-2, with a tentative D call TRBD1 (5 bases). The V end was cut by 4 bases, the J end by 2 bases, with 12 bases between. The CDR3 sequence is 14 residues long. CDR1 and CDR2 (germline): SGHDT, YYEEEE. The CDR3 DNA follows: TGTGCCAGCAGCGCCCGGGGCCCGAACTATGGCTACACCTTC. It translates to CASSARGPNYGYTF.

The rearrangement links TRBV19 to TRBJ1-4, with D uncertain. The germline CDR1 and CDR2 sequences are LNHDA and SQIVND (reference sequence). The germline V and J ends were trimmed by 3 bases and 4 bases, with 6 bases remaining between them. This CDR3 comprises 13 residues. CDR3 loop: CASSMEGNEKLFF. In DNA, the CDR3 is TGTGCCAGTAGTATGGAGGGTAATGAAAAACTGTTTTTT.

V is TRBV12-5 and J is TRBJ1-6; tentative D call: TRBD1 (5 bases). V was shortened by 4 bases and J by 7 bases, with 14 bases between the two germline ends. Looked up from germline, CDR1 is LGHNT and CDR2 is FRNRAP. This CDR3 is 15 amino acids long. The CDR3 region is CASGSRTMGNSPLHF. In nucleotides, the CDR3 is TGTGCTAGTGGTTCCAGGACAATGGGAAATTCACCCCTCCACTTT.

The rearrangement uses TRBV28 and TRBJ1-1, with D hard to call. There are 16 residues in the CDR3. Germline CDR1 is MDHEN and CDR2 is SYDVKM. The V end was cut by 7 bases, the J end by 0 bases, with 18 bases between. DNA of the CDR3: TGTGCCAGCACCTTACTCAGATCTCCCATGAACACTGAAGCTTTCTTT. Protein product: CASTLLRSPMNTEAFF.

This clone appeared a few times. The chain has TRBV10-3 and TRBJ1-5; no definite D call. The V gene's germline CDR1 is ENHRY and CDR2 SYGVKD. With 4 bases removed from V and 6 bases from J, the gap between germline ends came to 13 bases. The CDR3 loop spans 14 amino acids. This CDR3 reads CAISAASLGQPQHF. CDR3 nucleotides: TGTGCCATCAGTGCGGCCTCATTGGGTCAGCCCCAGCATTTT.

The chain employs TRBV5-1 and TRBJ2-5; 9 bases are a match to TRBD2. Germline CDR1 SGHRS, CDR2 YFSETQ. Unmatched junction bases numbered 6, after V lost 4 bases and J lost 5 bases. The CDR3 totals 14 residues. The CDR3: CASSAGLAQETQYF. The CDR3, as DNA: TGCGCCAGCAGCGCGGGACTAGCCCAGGAGACCCAGTACTTC.

This chain joins TRBV6-5 and TRBJ1-1, with a possible D match to TRBD1 (6 bases). Germline V gives CDR1 MNHEY, CDR2 SVGAGI. The CDR3 spans 14 residues. Trimming stripped 6 bases from V and 4 bases from J, with 15 bases between. CDR3 protein: CASRLQGHSTEAFF. In DNA form, the CDR3 reads TGTGCCAGCAGACTACAGGGCCACTCCACTGAAGCTTTCTTT.

The chain couples TRBV7-9 to TRBJ1-4, with D tentatively TRBD1 (6 bases). Trimming took 4 bases from V and 0 from J, leaving 9 bases between them. The CDR3 runs 15 residues. Germline V lookup: CDR1 SEHNR, CDR2 FQNEAQ (reference sequence). CDR3 in DNA: TGTGCCAGCAGCTCCGGACAGCCAACTAATGAAAAACTGTTTTTT. Encoded protein: CASSSGQPTNEKLFF.

V is TRBV7-9 and J is TRBJ1-2; 8 nucleotides line up with TRBD1. This CDR3 contains 15 residues. Germline V gene data show CDR1 as SEHNR and CDR2 as FQNEAQ (reference sequence). The junction had 11 bases not matched to a gene; V was cut back by 4 bases and J by 7 bases. The CDR3 region is CASSYQDGTGRGYTF. The CDR3 DNA reads TGTGCCAGCAGCTACCAAGATGGGACAGGACGTGGCTACACCTTC.